This section outlines one TCR beta chain sequence together with its context. Per the original methods: Using reference gene primer amplification, nucleated cell counts were estimated. Produced via immunoSEQ multiplex PCR; TCRdb's table is partial and in-frame only. The V and J calls and clone size are taken from that table; D and trimming were inferred from the DNA. This table has about 82,000 clones, more than 85% appearing once. The entry originates in a study of blood T cell repertoires in COVID-19. On the study more broadly: Samples representing acute and convalescent COVID-19 were sourced from the United States, Italy and Spain. Sources were T cells, B-cell-depleted T cells, or PBMCs; the material itself was cDNA or gDNA.

CDR1 is LNHDA and CDR2 is SQIVND in the germline V gene (reference sequence). The germline V and J ends were trimmed by 2 bases and 7 bases, with 15 bases remaining between them. There are 15 residues in the CDR3. The specimen was PBMCs or T cells enriched from blood (not recorded which). The clonotype was recovered from a woman in her forties or fifties with acute COVID-19. This rearrangement joins TRBV19 to TRBJ1-5, with TRBD1 as a possible D gene (5 bases). The CDR3 bases are TGTGCCAGTAGTATATTTCGGGGGACGGAACAGCCCCAGCATTTT. It is translated as CASSIFRGTEQPQHF.